This T cell receptor (beta chain) emerged from a study of blood T cell repertoires in COVID-19. On the study more broadly: From T cells, B-cell-depleted T cells, or PBMCs came the material, which was cDNA or gDNA.

The V gene lost 3 bases and the J gene lost 2 bases, with 10 bases spanning the gap. The germline V gene encodes CDR1 LNHDA and CDR2 SQIVND (reference sequence). This CDR3 spans 14 amino acids. Source study methods: Reference gene primers were amplified, and this amplification served to estimate nucleated cell counts. The assay was immunoSEQ multiplex PCR, and TCRdb's table has in-frame clones only and misses some. Clone size and V and J calls were adopted from that table, with D and trimming inferred from the DNA. The sample shows roughly 200,000 clones, roughly 88% of them seen only once. This receptor was taken from a man aged 40-49 years with acute or convalescent COVID-19. V is TRBV19 and J is TRBJ1-1, with D hard to call. Sequencing input: peripheral blood. DNA of the CDR3: TGTGCCAGTAGTATTGTGATGGGCAACACTGAAGCTTTCTTT. Protein sequence: CASSIVMGNTEAFF.